These 11 T cell receptor beta chains share one sample of origin, sequenced in a study of blood T cell repertoires in COVID-19 (dated by TCRdb to about 2020). The library was prepared using the immunoSEQ multiplex PCR assay. Not all clones reach the TCRdb copy of this immuneACCESS table, which keeps in-frame sequences only. Checked studies attribute under half of the gap to unresolved V genes and leave the rest unexplained. The sample contains 140,000 to 150,000 clones, about four fifths of them found a single time. The ten largest clones represent 5.8% of the sample. The sample taken for sequencing was PBMCs or T cells enriched from blood (not recorded which). The receptors were gathered from a woman aged 45-65 years who had been exposed to COVID-19.

The chain uses TRBV5-5 and TRBJ2-2, with 9 bases matching TRBD1. Germline-derived CDR1 and CDR2 are SGHKS and YYEKEE (reference sequence). The ends lost 3 bases at V and 5 bases at J; junction bases unmatched: 5. The CDR3 is 15 amino acids. The CDR3 reads CASSSGQGRTGELFF. Written as DNA, the CDR3 is TGTGCCAGCAGCTCGGGACAGGGAAGAACCGGGGAGCTGTTTTTT.

This clone was picked up a small number of times. In nucleotides, the CDR3 is TGCGCCAGCAGAGGGGGGGCAGATACGCAGTATTTT. Its protein is CASRGGADTQYF. The chain combines TRBV10-2 with TRBJ2-3; TRBD2 is a possible D gene (7 bases). CDR1 and CDR2 (germline): WSHSY, SAAADI. CDR3 length: 12 amino acids. The V end was cut by 6 bases, the J end by 4 bases, with 8 bases between.

The CDR3 is CASRPGGAGSGYTF. DNA for the CDR3: TGTGCCAGCAGACCAGGGGGCGCTGGGAGTGGCTACACCTTC. The chain recombines TRBV27 with TRBJ1-2; TRBD1 matches 8 bases. V lost 6 bases, J lost 7 bases, and 10 bases stayed unmatched. Looked up from germline, CDR1 is MNHEY and CDR2 is SMNVEV (reference sequence). The CDR3 has 14 amino acids.

This clone was detected only once. The rearrangement links TRBV10-3 to TRBJ1-1, with D tentatively TRBD1 (5 bases). Germline assignment: CDR1 ENHRY and CDR2 SYGVKD. The CDR3 sequence is 14 residues long. V lost 4 bases, J lost 5 bases, and 14 bases lay in between. CDR3 coding DNA: TGTGCCATCAGTGTACCGGGGGTTGTTACTGAAGCTTTCTTT. Protein sequence: CAISVPGVVTEAFF.

This clone was seen only a few times. The chain links TRBV9 to TRBJ1-3, with unresolved D. The V gene lost 6 bases and the J gene lost 11 bases, with 18 bases spanning the gap. The CDR3 is 13 amino acids. The germline gives CDR1 SGDLS, CDR2 YYNGEE. CDR3 coding DNA: TGTGCCAGCACCCTACCCGGGATAGACGCCATATATTTT. It is translated as CASTLPGIDAIYF.

In its sample, this clone was seen once. The gene calls are TRBV11-3 and TRBJ2-3, with 7 bases fitting TRBD2. The J segment lost 3 bases and the V segment lost 4 bases, leaving 10 bases of the junction unmatched. Germline V gene data show CDR1 as SGHNT and CDR2 as YENEEA. The CDR3 sequence is 16 residues long. The CDR3: CASSSPRAGLTDTQYF. As DNA, the CDR3 is TGTGCCAGCAGCTCCCCGAGAGCGGGATTGACAGATACGCAGTATTTT.

The chain recombines TRBV5-8 with TRBJ1-5, with TRBD1 matching 11 bases. Looked up from germline, CDR1 is SGHTS and CDR2 is YDEGEE. This CDR3 comprises 15 residues. Trimming took 4 bases from V and 6 from J; bases not matched to a gene: 6. DNA for the CDR3: TGTGCCAGCAGCACCGGACAGGGGGCGATTCAGCCCCAGCATTTT. It is translated as CASSTGQGAIQPQHF.

V gene TRBV19 combines with J gene TRBJ1-1; D gene uncertain. Germline V gene sequence: CDR1 LNHDA, CDR2 SQIVND (reference sequence). CDR3 length: 14 amino acids. Trimming removed 3 bases at V and 4 bases at J, with 12 bases between. The CDR3 DNA reads TGTGCCAGTAGTATTGGAGGCCTCATCACTGAAGCTTTCTTT. This gives the protein CASSIGGLITEAFF.

This clone was observed once. This chain links TRBV9 with TRBJ2-2; no definite D call. The CDR3 is 11 amino acids. Germline CDR1 and CDR2: SGDLS and YYNGEE. V was cut by 2 bases and J by 6 bases, with 2 bases left in between. This CDR3 is CASSVAGELFF. The CDR3 coding sequence is TGTGCCAGCAGCGTCGCCGGGGAGCTGTTTTTT.

The V call is TRBV20-1, the J call TRBJ2-5; a weak D match, TRBD2 (6 bases). This CDR3 spans 10 amino acids. Germline assignment: CDR1 DFQATT and CDR2 SNEGSKA (reference sequence). The V end was cut by 5 bases, the J end by 13 bases, with 14 bases between. The CDR3: CSAGRDLRYF. The DNA of the CDR3 is TGCAGTGCTGGAAGGGACTTGCGGTACTTC.

V gene TRBV5-4 combines with J gene TRBJ1-1; TRBD1 matches at 7 bases. The CDR3 has 13 amino acids. Per the germline V gene, CDR1 is SGHNT and CDR2 is YYREEE (reference sequence). V dropped 5 bases and J dropped 3; count of bases not matched to a gene: 4. The CDR3: CASRPTGDTEAFF. The CDR3 DNA reads TGTGCCAGCAGACCCACAGGGGACACTGAAGCTTTCTTT.